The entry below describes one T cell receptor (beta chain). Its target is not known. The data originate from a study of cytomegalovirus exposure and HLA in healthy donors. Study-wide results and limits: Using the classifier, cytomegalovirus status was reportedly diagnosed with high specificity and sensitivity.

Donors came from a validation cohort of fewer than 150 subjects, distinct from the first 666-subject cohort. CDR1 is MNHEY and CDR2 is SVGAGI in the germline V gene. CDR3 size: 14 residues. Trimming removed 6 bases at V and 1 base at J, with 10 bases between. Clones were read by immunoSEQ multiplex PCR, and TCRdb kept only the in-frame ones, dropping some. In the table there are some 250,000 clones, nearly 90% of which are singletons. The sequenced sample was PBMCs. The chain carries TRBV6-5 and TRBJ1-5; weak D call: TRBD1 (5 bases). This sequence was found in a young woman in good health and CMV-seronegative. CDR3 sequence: CASSDSTSNQPQHF. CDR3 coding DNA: TGTGCCAGCAGCGACAGCACGAGCAATCAGCCCCAGCATTTT.